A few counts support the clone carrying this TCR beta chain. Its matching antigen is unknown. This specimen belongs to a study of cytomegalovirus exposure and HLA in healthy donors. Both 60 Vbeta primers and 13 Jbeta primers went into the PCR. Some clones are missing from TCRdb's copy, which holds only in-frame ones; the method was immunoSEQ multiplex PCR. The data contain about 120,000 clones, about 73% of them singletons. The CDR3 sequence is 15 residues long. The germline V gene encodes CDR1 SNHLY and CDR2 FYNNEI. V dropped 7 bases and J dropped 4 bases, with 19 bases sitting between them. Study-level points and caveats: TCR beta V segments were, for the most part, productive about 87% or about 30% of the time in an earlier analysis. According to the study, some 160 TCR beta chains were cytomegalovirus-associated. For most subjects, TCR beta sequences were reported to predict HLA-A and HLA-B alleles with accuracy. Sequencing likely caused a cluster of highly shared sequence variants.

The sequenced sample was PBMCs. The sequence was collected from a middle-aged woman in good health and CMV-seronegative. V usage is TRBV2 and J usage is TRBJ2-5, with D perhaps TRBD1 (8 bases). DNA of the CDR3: TGTGCCAGCACCGATGAAAACAGGGGGGGAGAGACCCAGTACTTC. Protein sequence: CASTDENRGGETQYF.